The following is a T cell receptor (beta chain) sequence with its context. V lost 8 bases and J lost 8, with 20 bases in between. The V gene's germline CDR1 is LGHNA and CDR2 YNFKEQ. This CDR3 contains 14 residues. The protocol was immunoSEQ multiplex PCR, while the TCRdb copy is restricted to in-frame clones and leaves out a portion. In the table there are 150,000 or so clones, approximately 87% of which are singletons. The data are from a study of blood T cell repertoires in COVID-19. The chain joins TRBV4-2 to TRBJ2-3; TRBD1 is a possible D gene (7 bases). Material: peripheral blood. The clonotype comes from an elderly man with acute or convalescent COVID-19. CDR3 protein: CASGTGQGGITQYF. DNA of the CDR3: TGTGCCAGCGGTACAGGGCAGGGGGGAATTACGCAGTATTTT.